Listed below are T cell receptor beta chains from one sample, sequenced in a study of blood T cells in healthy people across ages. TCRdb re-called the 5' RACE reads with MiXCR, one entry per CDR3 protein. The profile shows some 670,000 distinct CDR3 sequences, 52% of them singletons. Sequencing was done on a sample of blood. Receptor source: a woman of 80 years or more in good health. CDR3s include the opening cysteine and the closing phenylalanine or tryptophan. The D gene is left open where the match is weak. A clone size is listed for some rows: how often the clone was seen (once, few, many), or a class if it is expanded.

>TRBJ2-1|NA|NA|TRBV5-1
CASSSTYGSYNEQFF
TGCGCCAGCAGCTCTACTTACGGCTCCTACAATGAGCAGTTCTTC
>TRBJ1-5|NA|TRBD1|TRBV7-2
CASSPPRGRRGNQPQHF
TGTGCCAGCAGCCCCCCCAGGGGGCGCAGGGGCAATCAGCCCCAGCATTTT
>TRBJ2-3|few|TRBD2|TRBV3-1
CASSQLVAGRGWTDTQYF
TGTGCCAGCAGCCAATTGGTAGCGGGACGGGGGTGGACAGATACGCAGTATTTT
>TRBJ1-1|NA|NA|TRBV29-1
CSVDRMNTEAFF
TGCAGCGTGGACAGAATGAACACTGAAGCTTTCTTT
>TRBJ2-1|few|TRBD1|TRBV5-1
CASGGQESSYNEQFF
TGCGCCAGCGGAGGACAGGAAAGCTCCTACAATGAGCAGTTCTTC
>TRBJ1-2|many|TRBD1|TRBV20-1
CSARTHRGGYTF
TGCAGTGCTAGAACGCACAGGGGTGGCTACACCTTC
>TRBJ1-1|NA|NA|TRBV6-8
CASSYGRLTGESAEAFF
TGTGCCAGCAGTTACGGTCGGTTAACGGGGGAGAGCGCTGAAGCTTTCTTT
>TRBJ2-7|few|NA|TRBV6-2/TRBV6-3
CASSYSSGTSRGLRWYF
TGTGCCAGCAGTTACTCGAGTGGTACGTCGCGGGGCCTACGATGGTACTTC
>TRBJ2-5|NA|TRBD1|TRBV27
CASSLSPGGASETQYF
TGTGCCAGCAGTTTATCGCCAGGGGGCGCCTCGGAGACCCAGTACTTC
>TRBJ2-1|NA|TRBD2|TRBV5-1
CASKVAGNSYNEQFF
TGCGCCAGCAAAGTAGCGGGAAACTCCTACAATGAGCAGTTCTTC
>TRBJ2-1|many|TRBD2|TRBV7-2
CASGSGSSYNEQFF
TGTGCCAGCGGCAGCGGGAGCTCCTACAATGAGCAGTTCTTC
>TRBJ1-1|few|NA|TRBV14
CASSRRMNTEAFF
TGTGCCAGCAGCCGGAGGATGAACACTGAAGCTTTCTTT
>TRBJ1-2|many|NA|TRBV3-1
CASSQNIGPAYGYTF
TGTGCCAGCAGCCAAAATATAGGGCCGGCCTATGGCTACACCTTC
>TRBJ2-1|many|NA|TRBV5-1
CASSLISGSYNEQFF
TGCGCCAGCAGCTTGATTAGCGGATCCTACAATGAGCAGTTCTTC
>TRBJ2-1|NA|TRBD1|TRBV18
CASSPFRWRQGPNEQFF
TGTGCCAGCTCACCCTTCCGGTGGAGACAGGGCCCCAATGAGCAGTTCTTC
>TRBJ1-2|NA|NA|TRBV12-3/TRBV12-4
CASSATRDNYGYTF
TGTGCCAGCAGTGCAACCCGGGACAACTATGGCTACACCTTC
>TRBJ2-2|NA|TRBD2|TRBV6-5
CASSYVLADYTGELFF
TGTGCCAGCAGTTACGTCCTAGCGGATTACACCGGGGAGCTGTTTTTT
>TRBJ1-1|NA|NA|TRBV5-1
CASSLATSSEAFF
TGCGCCAGCAGCTTGGCCACGAGCTCTGAGGCTTTCTTT
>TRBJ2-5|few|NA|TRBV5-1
CASSLVFETQYF
TGCGCCAGCAGCTTGGTTTTCGAGACCCAGTACTTC
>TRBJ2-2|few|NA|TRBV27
CASGRENTGELFF
TGTGCCAGCGGCCGGGAGAACACCGGGGAGCTGTTTTTT
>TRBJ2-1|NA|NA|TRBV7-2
CASSFIGAPTFEQFF
TGTGCCAGCAGCTTTATTGGCGCGCCAACCTTTGAGCAGTTCTTC
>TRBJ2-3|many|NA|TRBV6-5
CASSYPTGGTDTQYF
TGTGCCAGCAGTTACCCAACAGGCGGCACAGATACGCAGTATTTT
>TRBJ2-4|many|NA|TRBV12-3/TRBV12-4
CASSFSSVKYF
TGTGCCAGCAGTTTTTCTTCAGTGAAGTACTTC
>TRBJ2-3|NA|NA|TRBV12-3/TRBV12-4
CASRVQSNTQYF
TGTGCCAGCAGAGTACAGTCAAATACGCAGTATTTT
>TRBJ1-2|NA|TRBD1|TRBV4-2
CASSQENTGDFYGYTF
TGTGCCAGCAGCCAAGAAAATACAGGGGACTTCTATGGCTACACCTTC
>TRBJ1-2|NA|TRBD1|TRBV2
CASSREDRGGGYTF
TGTGCCAGCAGTCGCGAGGACAGGGGCGGAGGCTACACCTTC
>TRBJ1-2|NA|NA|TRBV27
CASSLTTGWGEGYTF
TGTGCCAGCAGTTTAACGACGGGCTGGGGGGAGGGCTACACCTTC
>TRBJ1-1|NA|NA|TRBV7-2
CAGIQGVNTEAFF
TGTGCCGGTATACAGGGAGTGAACACTGAAGCTTTCTTT
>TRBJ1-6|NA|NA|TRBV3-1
CASSQDRGQSPLHF
TGTGCCAGCAGCCAAGACAGGGGCCAATCACCCCTCCACTTT
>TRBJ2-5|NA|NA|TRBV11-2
CASSLSSSQETQYF
TGTGCCAGCAGCTTAAGTAGTAGTCAAGAGACCCAGTACTTC
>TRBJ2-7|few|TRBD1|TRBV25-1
CASSDTGTGVYEQYF
TGTGCCAGCAGTGACACCGGGACAGGGGTCTACGAGCAGTACTTC
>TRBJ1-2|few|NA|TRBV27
CASSLVGPYGYTF
TGTGCCAGCAGTTTGGTGGGTCCCTATGGCTACACCTTC
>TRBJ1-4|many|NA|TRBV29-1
CSVNWGSNEKLFF
TGCAGCGTGAATTGGGGGAGTAATGAAAAACTGTTTTTT
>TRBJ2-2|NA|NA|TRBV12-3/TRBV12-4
CAGSSSRVVLAGELFF
TGTGCCGGCAGTTCCTCCCGTGTGGTTCTGGCCGGGGAGCTGTTTTTT
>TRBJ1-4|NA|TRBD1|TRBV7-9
CASSPDRGGEKMFF
TGTGCCAGCAGCCCCGACAGGGGTGGAGAAAAAATGTTTTTT
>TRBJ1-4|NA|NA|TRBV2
CATEQGSNEKLFF
TGTGCCACCGAACAGGGCTCTAATGAAAAACTGTTTTTT
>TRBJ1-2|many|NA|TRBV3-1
CASSRREYGYTF
TGTGCCAGCAGCCGGCGGGAGTATGGCTACACCTTC
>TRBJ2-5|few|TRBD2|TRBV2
CASSEWGLAEDQETQYF
TGTGCCAGCAGTGAATGGGGACTAGCGGAAGATCAAGAGACCCAGTACTTC
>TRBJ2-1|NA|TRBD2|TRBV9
CASSRSGGYNEQFF
TGTGCCAGCAGCAGAAGCGGGGGCTACAATGAGCAGTTCTTC
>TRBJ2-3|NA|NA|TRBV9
CASSVKLASTDTQYF
TGTGCCAGCAGCGTAAAGCTAGCGAGCACAGATACGCAGTATTTT
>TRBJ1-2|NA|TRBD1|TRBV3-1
CASSQTGYRYTF
TGTGCCAGCAGCCAGACAGGGTATCGCTACACCTTC
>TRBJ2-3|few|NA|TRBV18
CASSHRVSSSTDTQYF
TGTGCCAGCTCACACAGGGTGTCGTCTAGCACAGATACGCAGTATTTT
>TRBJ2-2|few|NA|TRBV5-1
CASSLRALEDTGELFF
TGCGCCAGCAGTCTCCGGGCCCTGGAGGACACCGGGGAGCTGTTTTTT
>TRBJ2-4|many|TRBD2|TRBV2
CAILRAGARQNIQYF
TGTGCCATCCTGAGGGCGGGAGCCCGGCAAAACATTCAGTACTTC
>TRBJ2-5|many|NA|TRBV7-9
CASSPMSVQETQYF
TGTGCCAGCAGCCCGATGAGCGTGCAAGAGACCCAGTACTTC
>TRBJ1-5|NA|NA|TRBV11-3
CASSPDAQAGDTQHF
TGTGCCAGCAGCCCAGACGCCCAGGCGGGAGATACGCAGCATTTT
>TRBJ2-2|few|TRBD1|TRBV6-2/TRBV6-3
CASSYVGKRTGAGELFF
TGTGCCAGCAGTTACGTAGGGAAAAGGACAGGGGCCGGGGAGCTGTTTTTT